The rows below give T cell receptor beta chains drawn from one sample of a study of identical twins. TCRdb processed the 5' RACE reads anew with MiXCR; each CDR3 protein has one entry. This table holds fewer than 250,000 distinct CDR3 sequences, 15% found once. The data also belong to a second study, concerning T cells expressing NK-cell markers.

The source material was CD8+ T cells sorted from blood. The receptors come from a woman aged 18-30 years in good health. The CDR3 runs from the conserved cysteine through the conserved F or W. The D gene is left open where the match is weak. Some rows mark clone size as missing; the rest say once, few, many or name a class of expanded clone.

D,J,size,V,CDR3,DNA
NA,TRBJ2-5,NA,TRBV15,CATRLARDPGAQYF,TGTGCCACCAGGCTAGCACGGGACCCCGGGGCCCAGTACTTC
NA,TRBJ2-1,few,TRBV29-1,CSERSYNNEQFF,TGCAGCGAAAGGTCCTATAACAATGAGCAGTTCTTC
TRBD2,TRBJ2-3,few,TRBV7-2,CASSTGLGSDTQYF,TGTGCCAGCAGCACGGGACTAGGCTCAGATACGCAGTATTTT
NA,TRBJ2-1,NA,TRBV12-3/TRBV12-4,CASSFVLSEQFF,TGTGCCAGCAGTTTCGTACTTTCTGAGCAGTTCTTC
TRBD2,TRBJ2-1,few,TRBV19,CASSVLAGGSNEQFF,TGTGCCAGTAGTGTCCTAGCGGGGGGAAGCAATGAGCAGTTCTTC
NA,TRBJ1-1,few,TRBV6-1,CASSLGGGRTEAFF,TGTGCCAGCAGTCTAGGAGGGGGGAGGACGGAAGCTTTCTTT
TRBD2,TRBJ2-1,NA,TRBV7-9,CASSDLTSMINEQFF,TGTGCCAGCAGCGACTTGACTAGCATGATCAATGAGCAGTTCTTC
NA,TRBJ2-5,few,TRBV13,CASSSGATQYF,TGTGCCAGCAGCTCCGGTGCGACCCAGTACTTC
NA,TRBJ2-7,few,TRBV29-1,CSVEDGQRREQYF,TGCAGCGTTGAAGATGGTCAGAGACGGGAGCAGTACTTC
NA,TRBJ2-3,few,TRBV11-2,CASSLVGSQADTQYF,TGTGCCAGCAGCTTAGTTGGCAGCCAAGCAGATACGCAGTATTTT
NA,TRBJ2-1,few,TRBV6-2/TRBV6-3,CASSYTGFFTSAHSYNEQFF,TGTGCCAGCAGTTACACAGGGTTTTTCACTAGCGCACACTCCTACAATGAGCAGTTCTTC
NA,TRBJ2-7,few,TRBV12-3/TRBV12-4,CASSYIGGGNFEQYF,TGTGCCAGCAGTTATATCGGTGGTGGGAATTTCGAGCAGTACTTC
NA,TRBJ2-1,few,TRBV19,CASIDSGTYNEQFF,TGTGCCAGTATAGATAGCGGCACTTACAATGAGCAGTTCTTC
TRBD2,TRBJ2-4,NA,TRBV5-1,CASSPLAGGRDKNIQYF,TGCGCCAGCAGCCCCCTAGCGGGGGGGCGGGACAAAAACATTCAGTACTTC
NA,TRBJ2-2,NA,TRBV12-3/TRBV12-4,CASSLTGVTGELFF,TGTGCCAGCAGTTTAACGGGAGTCACCGGGGAGCTGTTTTTT
NA,TRBJ2-7,NA,TRBV3-1,CASSPSNGPGEQYF,TGTGCCAGCAGCCCCTCGAACGGGCCGGGGGAGCAGTACTTC
NA,TRBJ2-2,NA,TRBV25-1,CASSEFVGSGELFF,TGTGCCAGCAGTGAATTCGTAGGCTCCGGGGAGCTGTTTTTT
NA,TRBJ2-5,few,TRBV4-1,CASSQLQGSGETQYF,TGCGCCAGCAGCCAACTGCAGGGGTCAGGAGAGACCCAGTACTTC
NA,TRBJ2-1,few,TRBV12-3/TRBV12-4,CASTRDTSYNEQFF,TGTGCCAGCACCCGGGACACCTCCTACAATGAGCAGTTCTTC
NA,TRBJ1-2,NA,TRBV2,CASLRGVNYTF,TGTGCCAGCCTCCGGGGGGTAAACTACACCTTC
NA,TRBJ1-5,NA,TRBV7-9,CASSPAGSSNQPQHF,TGTGCCAGCAGCCCGGCGGGTTCGAGCAATCAGCCCCAGCATTTT
NA,TRBJ1-3,NA,TRBV7-9,CASSPRDISGNTIYF,TGTGCCAGCAGCCCACGGGACATTTCTGGAAACACCATATATTTT
NA,TRBJ2-7,NA,TRBV30,CAWEDGNYEQYF,TGTGCCTGGGAGGACGGGAACTACGAGCAGTACTTC
NA,TRBJ2-5,NA,TRBV5-5,CASSIDVGETQYF,TGTGCCAGCAGCATAGATGTTGGAGAGACCCAGTACTTC